The clone carrying this TCR beta chain occurred once. Its target is not known. This sample was included in a study of cytomegalovirus exposure and HLA in healthy donors. Study-wide results and caveats: The classifier reportedly diagnosed cytomegalovirus status with high specificity and sensitivity. In an earlier analysis, most TCR beta V segments were productive about 87% or about 30% of the time.

In the PCR, 60 Vbeta and 13 Jbeta primers were used. The protocol was immunoSEQ multiplex PCR, while the TCRdb copy is restricted to in-frame clones and leaves out a portion. Of 150,000 to 160,000 clones in the sample, 65% to 80% were seen once. V shed 6 bases and J 2 bases; nucleotides not matched to a gene: 6. The CDR3 length is 15 residues. Germline loops: CDR1 SQVTM, CDR2 ANQGSEA. This sequence originates from a woman aged 40 to 50 in good health and CMV-seronegative. The V call is TRBV29-1, the J call TRBJ1-5; 11 bases are shared with TRBD1. The sequenced sample was PBMCs. The CDR3: CSVSPGQGGNQPQHF. CDR3 in DNA: TGCAGCGTATCCCCGGGACAGGGGGGCAATCAGCCCCAGCATTTT.